The T cell receptor (beta chain) described here comes from a study of regulatory T cells in long-lasting Graves disease. Findings and limits, study-wide: Persistent Graves' patients showed less TCR diversity than newly diagnosed patients showed.

Building the TCR beta libraries relied on iRepertoire HTBI primers, and CDR3 regions underwent Arm-PCR. TCRdb re-derived calls from the multiplex PCR reads in MiXCR, one entry per CDR3 protein. In the table there are roughly 500,000 distinct CDR3 sequences, 11% to 15% of which are singletons. Indicated time point: newly diagnosed GD, antithyroid drugs for less than 3 months. The TCR library was prepared using RNA isolated from PBMCs. This CDR3 is built from 13 residues. V shed 4 bases and J shed 6 bases, with 12 bases lying between them. Germline CDR1 reads MNHEY; CDR2 reads SVGAGI. In its sample, this clonotype was seen many times. Its target is not known. These data were also filed under a second study, of T cells in Graves' hyperthyroidism and ophthalmopathy.

This clonotype was obtained from a woman between 45 and 65 years old with Graves disease. This sequence joins TRBV6-5 and TRBJ1-1, with a possible D match to TRBD1 (6 bases). Specimen: peripheral blood mononuclear cells (PBMCs), collected at new diagnosis, from a patient treated with antithyroid drugs. CDR3 DNA sequence: TGTGCCAGCAGTTTAACAGGGATCGCTGAAGCTTTCTTT. Its protein product is CASSLTGIAEAFF.